In this sample, the clone carrying this T cell receptor (beta chain) turned up once. V lost 4 bases and J lost 4; bases outside the gene matches: 7. Germline CDR1 is SGHKS and CDR2 is YYEKEE (reference sequence). The CDR3 loop spans 16 amino acids. How the authors handled the data: Scientists estimated how many nucleated cells there were by amplifying reference gene primers. Assay used: immunoSEQ multiplex PCR; TCRdb lists only in-frame clones, some missing. V, J and clone size were drawn from that table, and D and trimming were deduced from the DNA. Of about 130,000 clones listed, around 73% are singletons. This specimen comes from a study of blood T cell repertoires in COVID-19. For the study at large: The samples span acute and convalescent COVID-19 from the United States, Italy and Spain. From T cells, B-cell-depleted T cells, or PBMCs came the material, which was cDNA or gDNA.

This sequence was found in a man aged 55 to 70 who had recovered from COVID-19. The sample taken for sequencing was peripheral blood. This sequence joins TRBV5-5 and TRBJ2-7; 14 bases are shared with TRBD2. CDR3 bases: TGTGCCAGCAGCCCGACTAGCGGGAGGGTTGGGTACGAGCAGTACTTC. Translated, it gives CASSPTSGRVGYEQYF.